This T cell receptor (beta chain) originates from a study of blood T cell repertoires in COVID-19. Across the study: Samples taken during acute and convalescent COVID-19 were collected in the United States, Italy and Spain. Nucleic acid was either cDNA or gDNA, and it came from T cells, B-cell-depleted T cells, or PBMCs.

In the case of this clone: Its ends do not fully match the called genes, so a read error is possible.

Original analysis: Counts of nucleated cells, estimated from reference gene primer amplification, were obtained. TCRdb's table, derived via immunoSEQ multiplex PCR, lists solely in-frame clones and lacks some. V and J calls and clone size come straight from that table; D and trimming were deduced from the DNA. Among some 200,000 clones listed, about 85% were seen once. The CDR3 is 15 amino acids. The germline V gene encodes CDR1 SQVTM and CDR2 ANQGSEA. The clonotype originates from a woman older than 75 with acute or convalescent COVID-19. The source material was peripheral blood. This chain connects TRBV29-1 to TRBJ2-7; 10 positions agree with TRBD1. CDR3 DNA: TGCAGCGTCGAAGTGACAGGGGGCACCACCTACGAGCAGTACTTC. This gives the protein CSVEVTGGTTYEQYF.